The clone carrying this T cell receptor beta chain was detected only a few times. The antigen remains undetermined. Time point reported: late sampling 161 to 241 days after vaccination in a few convalescent patients. The treatment here: roughly 10-day PBMC culture with coronavirus spike peptide pools or control peptides (ViraFEST assay). Cultured CD4+ T cell DNA was sequenced using the Oncomine TCR Beta short-read assay. A single record per CDR3 protein comes from TCRdb applying MiXCR to the PCR reads. The sample shows approximately 22,000 distinct CDR3 sequences, approximately 32% of them seen only once. This sample was taken from a study of vaccination and CD4 T cells after COVID-19. This CDR3 is 12 amino acids long. Per the germline V gene, CDR1 is SGHTA and CDR2 is FQGNSA. The germline V and J ends were trimmed by 5 bases and 3 bases, with 8 bases remaining between them.

The specimen was CD4+ T cells from blood, cultured in vitro, collected about 7 months after SARS-CoV-2 vaccination. The J gene is TRBJ2-7, the V gene TRBV7-2; D call uncertain. This receptor was identified in a human donor who had recovered from COVID-19. For the CDR3, the DNA is TGTGCCAGCAGCAGCAGTATCTACGAGCAGTACTTC. Translation: CASSSSIYEQYF.